The present entry profiles one T cell receptor beta chain with its context. Its antigen is currently unknown. V lost 5 bases, J lost 4 bases, and 5 bases stayed unmatched. Germline V lookup: CDR1 SEHNR, CDR2 FQNEAQ (reference sequence). The CDR3 has 13 residues. The sample originates from a study of cytomegalovirus exposure and HLA in healthy donors. Overall study results and limits: Across all donors, roughly uniform sequencing depth was an assumption of the presence/absence analyses. Later examination showed HLA-associated TCR beta chains had greater clonal expansion than equally common others. The classifier was said to identify cytomegalovirus status with high specificity and sensitivity. Earlier analysis found most TCR beta V segments productive about 87% or about 30% of the time.

PCR primers comprised 60 Vbeta and 13 Jbeta primers. The table came from immunoSEQ multiplex PCR; TCRdb's copy has only in-frame clones and leaves some out. Of approximately 220,000 clones in the sample, roughly 70% were seen once. This sequence was found in a woman in her twenties or thirties in good health and CMV-seronegative. The rearrangement joins TRBV7-9 to TRBJ2-7; TRBD1 matches at 7 bases. The source material was PBMCs. The CDR3 here is CASSDTDRYEQYF. The CDR3 coding sequence is TGTGCCAGCAGCGACACGGACAGGTACGAGCAGTACTTC.